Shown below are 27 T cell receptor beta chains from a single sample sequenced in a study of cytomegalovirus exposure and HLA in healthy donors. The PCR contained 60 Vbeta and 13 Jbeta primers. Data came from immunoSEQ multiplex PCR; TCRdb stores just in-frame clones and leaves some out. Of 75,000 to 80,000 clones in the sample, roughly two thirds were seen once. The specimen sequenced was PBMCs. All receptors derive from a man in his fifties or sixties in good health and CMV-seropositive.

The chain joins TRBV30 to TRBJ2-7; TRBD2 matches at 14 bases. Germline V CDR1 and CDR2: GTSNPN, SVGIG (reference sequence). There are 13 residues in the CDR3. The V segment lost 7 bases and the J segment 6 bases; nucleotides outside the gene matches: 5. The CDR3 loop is CASWTSGRIEQYF. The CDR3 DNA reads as TGTGCCTCGTGGACTAGCGGGAGGATCGAGCAGTACTTC. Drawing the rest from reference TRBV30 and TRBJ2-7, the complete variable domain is SQTIHQWPATLVQPVGSPLSLECTVEGTSNPNLYWYRQAAGRGLQLLFYSVGIGQISSEVPQNLSASRPQDRQFILSSKKLLLSDSGFYLCASWTSGRIEQYFGPGTRLTVT.

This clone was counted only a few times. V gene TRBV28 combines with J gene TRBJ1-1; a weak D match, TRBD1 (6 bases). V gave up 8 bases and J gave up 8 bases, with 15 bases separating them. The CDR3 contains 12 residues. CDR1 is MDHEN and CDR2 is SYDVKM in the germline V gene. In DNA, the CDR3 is TGTGCCAGCGGGTACAGGGTCACGGAAGCTTTCTTT. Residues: CASGYRVTEAFF. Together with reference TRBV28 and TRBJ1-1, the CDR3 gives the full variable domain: DVKVTQSSRYLVKRTGEKVFLECVQDMDHENMFWYRQDPGLGLRLIYFSYDVKMKEKGDIPEGYSVSREKKERFSLILESASTNQTSMYLCASGYRVTEAFFGQGTRLTVV.

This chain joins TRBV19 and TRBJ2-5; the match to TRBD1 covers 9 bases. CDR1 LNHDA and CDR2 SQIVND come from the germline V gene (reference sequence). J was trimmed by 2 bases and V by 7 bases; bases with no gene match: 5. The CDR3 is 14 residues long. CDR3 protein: CASTGTGWQETQYF. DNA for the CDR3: TGTGCCAGTACCGGGACAGGGTGGCAAGAGACCCAGTACTTC.

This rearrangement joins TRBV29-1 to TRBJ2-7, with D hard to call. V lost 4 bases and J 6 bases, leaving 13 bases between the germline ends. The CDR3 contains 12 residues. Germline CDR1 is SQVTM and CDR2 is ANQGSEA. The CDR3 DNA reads TGCAGCGTTGTTGTGTCCCTCTCCGAGCAGTACTTC. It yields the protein CSVVVSLSEQYF.

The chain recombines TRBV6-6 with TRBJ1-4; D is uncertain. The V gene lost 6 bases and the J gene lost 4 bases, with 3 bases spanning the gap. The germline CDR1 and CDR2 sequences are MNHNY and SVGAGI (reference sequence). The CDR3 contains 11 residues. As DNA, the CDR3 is TGTGCCAGCAGCCGTAATGAAAAACTGTTTTTT. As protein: CASSRNEKLFF.

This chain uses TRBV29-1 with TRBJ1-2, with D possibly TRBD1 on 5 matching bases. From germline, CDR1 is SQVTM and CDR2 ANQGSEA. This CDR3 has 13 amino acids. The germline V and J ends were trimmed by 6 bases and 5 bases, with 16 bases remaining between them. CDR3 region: CSVPTDSPYGYTF. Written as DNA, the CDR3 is TGCAGCGTCCCCACTGACAGTCCGTATGGCTACACCTTC.

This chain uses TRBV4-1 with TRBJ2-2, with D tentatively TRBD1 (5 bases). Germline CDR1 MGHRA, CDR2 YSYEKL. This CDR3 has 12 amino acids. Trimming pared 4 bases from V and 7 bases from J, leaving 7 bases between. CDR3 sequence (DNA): TGCGCCAGCAGCCCCGACAGCGGGGAGCTGTTTTTT. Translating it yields CASSPDSGELFF.

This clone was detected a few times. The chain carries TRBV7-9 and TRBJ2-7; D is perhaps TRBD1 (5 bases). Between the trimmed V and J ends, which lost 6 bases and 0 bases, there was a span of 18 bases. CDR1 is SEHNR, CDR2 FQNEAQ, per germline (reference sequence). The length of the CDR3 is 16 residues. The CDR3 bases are TGTGCCAGCAGACCCCCTGCAGGGCCGTACTCCTACGAGCAGTACTTC. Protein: CASRPPAGPYSYEQYF.

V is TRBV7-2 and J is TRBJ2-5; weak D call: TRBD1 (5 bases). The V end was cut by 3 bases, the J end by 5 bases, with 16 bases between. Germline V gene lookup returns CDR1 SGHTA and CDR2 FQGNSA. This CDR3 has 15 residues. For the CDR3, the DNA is TGTGCCAGCAGCTTGAGACAGCCTAGGTTGGAGACCCAGTACTTC. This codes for CASSLRQPRLETQYF.

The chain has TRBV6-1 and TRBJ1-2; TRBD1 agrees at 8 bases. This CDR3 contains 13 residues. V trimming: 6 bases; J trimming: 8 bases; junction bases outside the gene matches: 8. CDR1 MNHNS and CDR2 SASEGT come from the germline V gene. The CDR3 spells CASSQGAQRGYTF. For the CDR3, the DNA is TGTGCCAGCAGCCAGGGGGCTCAACGGGGCTACACCTTC.

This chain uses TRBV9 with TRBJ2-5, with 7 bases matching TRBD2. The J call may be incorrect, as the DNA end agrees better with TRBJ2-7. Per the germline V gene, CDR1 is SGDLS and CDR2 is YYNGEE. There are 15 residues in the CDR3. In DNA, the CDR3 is TGTGCCAGCAGCGTAGATGCTAGCGGAACCTACGAGCAGTACTTC. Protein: CASSVDASGTYEQYF.

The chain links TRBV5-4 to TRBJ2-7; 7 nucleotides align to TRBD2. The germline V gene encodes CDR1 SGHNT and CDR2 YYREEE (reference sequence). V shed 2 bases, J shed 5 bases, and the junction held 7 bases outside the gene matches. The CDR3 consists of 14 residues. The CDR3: CASSFAGVLDEQYF. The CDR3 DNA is TGTGCCAGCAGCTTTGCGGGAGTATTGGACGAGCAGTACTTC.

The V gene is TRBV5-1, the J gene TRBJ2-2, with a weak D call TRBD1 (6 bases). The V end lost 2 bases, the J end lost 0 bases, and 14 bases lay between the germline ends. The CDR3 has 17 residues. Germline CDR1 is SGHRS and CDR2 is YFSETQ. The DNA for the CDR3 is TGCGCCAGCAGCTTCCCCCCGACAGGATCGAACACCGGGGAGCTGTTTTTT. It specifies CASSFPPTGSNTGELFF.

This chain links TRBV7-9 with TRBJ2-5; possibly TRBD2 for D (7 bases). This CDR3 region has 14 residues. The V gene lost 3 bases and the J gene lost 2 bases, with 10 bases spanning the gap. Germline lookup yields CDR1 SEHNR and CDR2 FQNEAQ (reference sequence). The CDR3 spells CASSLRGTQETQYF. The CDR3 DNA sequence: TGTGCCAGCAGCTTGCGGGGGACACAAGAGACCCAGTACTTC.

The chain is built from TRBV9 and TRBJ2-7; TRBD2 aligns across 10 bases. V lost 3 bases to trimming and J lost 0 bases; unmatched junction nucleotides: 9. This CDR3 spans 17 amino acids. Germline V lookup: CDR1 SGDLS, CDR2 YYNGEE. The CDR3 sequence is CASSATSGKVFSYEQYF. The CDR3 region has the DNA TGTGCCAGCAGCGCCACTAGCGGGAAGGTGTTCTCCTACGAGCAGTACTTC.

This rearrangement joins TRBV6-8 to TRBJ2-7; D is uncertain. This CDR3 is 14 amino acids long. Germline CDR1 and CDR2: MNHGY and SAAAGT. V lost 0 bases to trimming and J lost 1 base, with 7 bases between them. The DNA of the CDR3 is TGTGCCAGCAGTTACTCGGTGAGTTCCTACGAGCAGTACTTC. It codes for CASSYSVSSYEQYF.

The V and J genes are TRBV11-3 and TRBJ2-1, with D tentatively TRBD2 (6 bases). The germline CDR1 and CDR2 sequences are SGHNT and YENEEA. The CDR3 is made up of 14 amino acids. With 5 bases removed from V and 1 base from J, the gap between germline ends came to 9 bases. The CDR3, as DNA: TGTGCCAGCAGCGATAGCGGTTCCTACAATGAGCAGTTCTTC. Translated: CASSDSGSYNEQFF.

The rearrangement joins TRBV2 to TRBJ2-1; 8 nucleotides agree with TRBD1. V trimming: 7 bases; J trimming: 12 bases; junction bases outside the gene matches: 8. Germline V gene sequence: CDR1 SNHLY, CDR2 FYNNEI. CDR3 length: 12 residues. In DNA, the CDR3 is TGTGCCAGCAAGGGACAGGCTCTTTGGCAGTTCTTC. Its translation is CASKGQALWQFF.

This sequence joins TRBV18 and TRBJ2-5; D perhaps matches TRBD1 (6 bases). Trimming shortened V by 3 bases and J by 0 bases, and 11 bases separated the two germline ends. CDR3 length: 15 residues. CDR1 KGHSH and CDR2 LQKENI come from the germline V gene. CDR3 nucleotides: TGTGCCAGCTCACCGGGGACAATGTACCAAGAGACCCAGTACTTC. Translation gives CASSPGTMYQETQYF.

The CDR3 DNA follows: TGTGCCACCCTGACAGGCCCGAACACTGAAGCTTTCTTT. This sequence encodes CATLTGPNTEAFF. The chain is built from TRBV2 and TRBJ1-1; TRBD1 might be the D (6 bases). Trimming removed 10 bases at V and 1 base at J, with 13 bases between. CDR3 length equals 13 residues. CDR1 and CDR2 from the germline V gene are SNHLY and FYNNEI.

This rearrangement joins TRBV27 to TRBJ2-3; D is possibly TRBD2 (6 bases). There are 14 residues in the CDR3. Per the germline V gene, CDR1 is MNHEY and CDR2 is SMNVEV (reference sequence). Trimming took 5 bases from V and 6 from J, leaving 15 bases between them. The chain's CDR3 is CASSPSAGEDTQYF. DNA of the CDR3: TGTGCCAGCAGTCCCTCAGCGGGTGAGGATACGCAGTATTTT.

The CDR3: CASNARSSTDTQYF. CDR3 nucleotides: TGTGCCAGCAACGCGAGGTCTAGCACAGATACGCAGTATTTT. The chain carries TRBV5-4 and TRBJ2-3; D remains ambiguous. With 6 bases removed from V and 0 bases from J, the gap between germline ends came to 11 bases. CDR1 SGHNT and CDR2 YYREEE come from the germline V gene (reference sequence). The CDR3 totals 14 residues. Filled out from reference TRBV5-4 and TRBJ2-3, the complete variable domain reads ETGVTQSPTHLIKTRGQQVTLRCSSQSGHNTVSWYQQALGQGPQFIFQYYREEENGRGNFPPRFSGLQFPNYSSELNVNALELDDSALYLCASNARSSTDTQYFGPGTRLTVL.

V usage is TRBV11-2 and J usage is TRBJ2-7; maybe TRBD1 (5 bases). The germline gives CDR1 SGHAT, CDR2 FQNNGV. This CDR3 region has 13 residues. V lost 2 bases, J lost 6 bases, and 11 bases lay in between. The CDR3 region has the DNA TGTGCCAGCAGCTTACCAGGGCCCCTCGAGCAGTACTTC. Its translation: CASSLPGPLEQYF.

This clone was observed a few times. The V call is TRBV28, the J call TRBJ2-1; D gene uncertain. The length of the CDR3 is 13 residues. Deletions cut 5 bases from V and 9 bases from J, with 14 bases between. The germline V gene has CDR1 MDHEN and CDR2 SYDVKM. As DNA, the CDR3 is TGTGCCAGCAGTCGGAGTTTCTTCAGTGAGCAGTTCTTC. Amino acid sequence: CASSRSFFSEQFF.

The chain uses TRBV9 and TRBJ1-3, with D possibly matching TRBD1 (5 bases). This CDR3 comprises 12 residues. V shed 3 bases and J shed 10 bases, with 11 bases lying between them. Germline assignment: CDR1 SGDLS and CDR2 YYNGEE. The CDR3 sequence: CASSGRDSTIYF. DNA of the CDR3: TGTGCCAGCAGCGGCCGGGACTCAACCATATATTTT.

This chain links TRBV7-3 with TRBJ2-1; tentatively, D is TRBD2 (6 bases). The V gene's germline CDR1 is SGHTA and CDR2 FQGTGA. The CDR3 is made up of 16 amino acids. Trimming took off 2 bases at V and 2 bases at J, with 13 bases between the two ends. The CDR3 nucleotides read TGTGCCAGCAGCTTACTTCCGGGAGCGGCCTACAATGAGCAGTTCTTC. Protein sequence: CASSLLPGAAYNEQFF.

CDR3 nucleotides: TGTGCCAGCAGTTTCGGACGGGACTACAATGAGCAGTTCTTC. The encoded protein is CASSFGRDYNEQFF. The chain is built from TRBV6-5 and TRBJ2-1; D possibly corresponds to TRBD2 (5 bases). The CDR3 has 14 residues. Germline loops: CDR1 MNHEY, CDR2 SVGAGI. V was clipped by 4 bases and J by 3 bases, with 10 bases between them.